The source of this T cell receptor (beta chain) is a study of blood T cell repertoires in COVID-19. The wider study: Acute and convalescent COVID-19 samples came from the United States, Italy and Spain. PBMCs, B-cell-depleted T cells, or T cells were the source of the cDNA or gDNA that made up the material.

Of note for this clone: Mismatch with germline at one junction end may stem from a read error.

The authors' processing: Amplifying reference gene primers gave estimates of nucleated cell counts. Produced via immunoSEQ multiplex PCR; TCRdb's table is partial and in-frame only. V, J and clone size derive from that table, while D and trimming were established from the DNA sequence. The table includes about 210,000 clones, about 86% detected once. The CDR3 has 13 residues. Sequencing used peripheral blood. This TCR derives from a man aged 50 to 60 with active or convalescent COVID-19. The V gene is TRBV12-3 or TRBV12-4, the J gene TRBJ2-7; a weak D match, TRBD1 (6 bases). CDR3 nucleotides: TGTGCCAGCAGTTTCACAGGGTCCTACGGGCAGTACTTC. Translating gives CASSFTGSYGQYF.